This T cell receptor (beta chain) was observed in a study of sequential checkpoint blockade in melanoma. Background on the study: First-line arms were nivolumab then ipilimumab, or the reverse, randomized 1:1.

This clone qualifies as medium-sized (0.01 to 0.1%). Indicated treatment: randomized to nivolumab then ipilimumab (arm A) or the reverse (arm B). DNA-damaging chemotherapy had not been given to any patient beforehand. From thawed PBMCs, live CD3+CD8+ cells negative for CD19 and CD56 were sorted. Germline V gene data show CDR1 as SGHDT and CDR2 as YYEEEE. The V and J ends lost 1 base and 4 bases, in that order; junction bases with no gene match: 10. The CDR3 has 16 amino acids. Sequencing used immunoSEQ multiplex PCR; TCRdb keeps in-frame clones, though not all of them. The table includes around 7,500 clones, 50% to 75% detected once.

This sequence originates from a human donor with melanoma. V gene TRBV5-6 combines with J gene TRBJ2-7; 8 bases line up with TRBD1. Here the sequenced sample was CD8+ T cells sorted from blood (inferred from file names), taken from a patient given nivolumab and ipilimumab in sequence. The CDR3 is CASSLSPQGVLYEQYF. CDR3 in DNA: TGTGCCAGCAGCTTGTCCCCACAGGGGGTATTATACGAGCAGTACTTC. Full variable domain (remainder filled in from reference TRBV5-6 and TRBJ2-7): DAGVTQSPTHLIKTRGQQVTLRCSPKSGHDTVSWYQQALGQGPQFIFQYYEEEERQRGNFPDRFSGHQFPNYSSELNVNALLLGDSALYLCASSLSPQGVLYEQYFGPGTRLTVT.